The TCR beta chain described here comes from a study of T cells of healthy individuals. TCRdb redid the calling of the 5' RACE reads with MiXCR, one entry per CDR3 protein. This sample carries around 83,000 distinct CDR3 sequences, approximately 5.4% of them seen once, and the ten largest clones take 6.5% to 8%. This clonotype has ten or more counts. This CDR3 spans 14 amino acids. Germline values: CDR1 MDHEN, CDR2 SYDVKM. Trimming cost V 10 bases and J 1 base, with 17 bases left between them. The clonotype comes from a female donor in good health. V usage is TRBV28 and J usage is TRBJ2-7, with D maybe TRBD2 (5 bases). The CDR3 sequence: CATIDIRGSYEQYF. As DNA, the CDR3 is TGTGCCACTATAGACATCCGGGGATCCTACGAGCAGTACTTC.